The present entry profiles one TCR beta chain with its context. These data originate in a study of shared clonotypes between healthy human individuals. The V gene's germline CDR1 is MNHNS and CDR2 SASEGT. The V gene end was trimmed by 11 bases and the J gene end by 3 bases; junction bases not matched to a gene: 10. This CDR3 region has 13 residues. CD45RO-negative, CCR7-positively selected cells formed the naive CD8 fraction, excluding terminally differentiated effector memory CD45RA+ cells. The table came from immunoSEQ multiplex PCR; TCRdb's copy has only in-frame clones and leaves some out. The sample includes 1.5 million to 2.5 million clones, roughly 95% of them seen just once.

This chain uses TRBV6-1 with TRBJ2-7; 7 bases agree with TRBD1. Sequenced sample: naive CD8+ T cells sorted from blood. The sequence was obtained from a man younger than 35 in good health. In DNA, the CDR3 is TGTGCCTCCAGACAGGGTTATGGCTACGAGCAGTACTTC. Its protein product is CASRQGYGYEQYF.